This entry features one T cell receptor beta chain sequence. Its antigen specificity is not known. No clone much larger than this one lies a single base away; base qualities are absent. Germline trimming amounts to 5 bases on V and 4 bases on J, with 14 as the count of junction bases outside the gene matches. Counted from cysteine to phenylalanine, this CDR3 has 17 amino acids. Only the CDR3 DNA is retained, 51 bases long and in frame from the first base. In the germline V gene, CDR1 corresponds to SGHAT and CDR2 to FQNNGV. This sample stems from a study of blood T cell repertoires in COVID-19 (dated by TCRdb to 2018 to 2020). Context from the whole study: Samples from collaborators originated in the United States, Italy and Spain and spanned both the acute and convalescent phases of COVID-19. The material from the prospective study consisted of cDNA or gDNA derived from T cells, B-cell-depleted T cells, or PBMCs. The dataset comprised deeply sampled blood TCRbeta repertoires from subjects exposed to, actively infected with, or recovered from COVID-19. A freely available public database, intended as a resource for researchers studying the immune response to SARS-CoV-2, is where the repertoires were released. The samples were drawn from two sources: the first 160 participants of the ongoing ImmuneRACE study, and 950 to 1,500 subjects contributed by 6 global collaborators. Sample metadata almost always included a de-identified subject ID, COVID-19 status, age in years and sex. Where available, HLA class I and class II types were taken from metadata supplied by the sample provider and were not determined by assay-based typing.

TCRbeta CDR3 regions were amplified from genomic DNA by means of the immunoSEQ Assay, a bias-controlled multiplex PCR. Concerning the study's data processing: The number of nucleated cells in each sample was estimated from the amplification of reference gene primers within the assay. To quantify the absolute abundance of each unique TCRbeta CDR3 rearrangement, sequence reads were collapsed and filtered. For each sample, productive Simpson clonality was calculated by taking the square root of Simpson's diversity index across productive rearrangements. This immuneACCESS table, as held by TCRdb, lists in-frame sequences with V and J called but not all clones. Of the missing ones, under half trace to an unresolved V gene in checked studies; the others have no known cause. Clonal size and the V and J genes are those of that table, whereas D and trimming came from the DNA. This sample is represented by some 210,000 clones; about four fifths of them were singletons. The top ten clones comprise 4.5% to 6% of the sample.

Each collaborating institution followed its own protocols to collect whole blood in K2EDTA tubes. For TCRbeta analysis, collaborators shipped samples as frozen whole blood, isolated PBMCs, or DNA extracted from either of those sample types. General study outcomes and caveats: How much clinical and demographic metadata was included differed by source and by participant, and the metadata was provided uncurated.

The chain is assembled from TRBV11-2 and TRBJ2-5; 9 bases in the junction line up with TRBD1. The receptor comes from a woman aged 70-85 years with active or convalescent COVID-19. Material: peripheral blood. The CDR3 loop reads CASSGFDRGGLVETQYF. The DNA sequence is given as TGTGCCAGCAGCGGATTCGACAGGGGGGGTCTGGTAGAGACCCAGTACTTC.